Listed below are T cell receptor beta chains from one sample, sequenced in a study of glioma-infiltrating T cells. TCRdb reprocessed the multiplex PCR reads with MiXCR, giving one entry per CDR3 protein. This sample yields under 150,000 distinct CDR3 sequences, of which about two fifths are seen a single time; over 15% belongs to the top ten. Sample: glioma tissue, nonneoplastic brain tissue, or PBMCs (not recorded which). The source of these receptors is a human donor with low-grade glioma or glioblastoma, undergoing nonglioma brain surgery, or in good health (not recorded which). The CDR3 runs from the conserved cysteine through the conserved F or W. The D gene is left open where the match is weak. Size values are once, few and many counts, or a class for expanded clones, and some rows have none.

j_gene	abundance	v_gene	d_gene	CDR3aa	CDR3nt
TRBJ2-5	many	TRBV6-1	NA	CASMRSETQYF	TGTGCCAGCATGCGTAGCGAGACCCAGTACTTC
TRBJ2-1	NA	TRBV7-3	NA	CARSLKPTTSYNEQFF	TGTGCCCGCAGCTTAAAGCCTACCACCTCCTACAATGAGCAGTTCTTC
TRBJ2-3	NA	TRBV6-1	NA	CASSPRYTHLTDTQYF	TGTGCCAGCAGCCCTCGATACACTCACCTTACAGATACGCAGTATTTT
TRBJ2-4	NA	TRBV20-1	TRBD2	CSARWGGGLAKNIQYF	TGCAGTGCTAGGTGGGGCGGGGGACTAGCCAAAAACATTCAGTACTTC
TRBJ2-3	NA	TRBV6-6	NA	CASSYSRFDTQYF	TGTGCCAGCAGTTACTCGAGATTCGATACGCAGTATTTT
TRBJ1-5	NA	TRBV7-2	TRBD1	CARSEGTGRNQPQHF	TGTGCCCGCAGCGAGGGGACAGGCCGCAATCAGCCCCAGCATTTT
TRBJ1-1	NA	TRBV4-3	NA	CASSQVLDYPEAFF	TGCGCCAGCAGCCAAGTTCTGGATTATCCTGAAGCTTTCTTT
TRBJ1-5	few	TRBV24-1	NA	CATSDFGFNQPQHF	TGTGCCACCAGTGATTTTGGATTCAATCAGCCCCAGCATTTT
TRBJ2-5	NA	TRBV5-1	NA	CASSSGTGKETQYF	TGCGCCAGCAGCTCCGGGACGGGCAAAGAGACCCAGTACTTC
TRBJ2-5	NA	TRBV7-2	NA	CASSLGGSGWETQYF	TGTGCCAGCAGCTTGGGTGGAAGCGGATGGGAGACCCAGTACTTC
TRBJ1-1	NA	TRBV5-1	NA	CARSLGGGMNTEAFF	TGCGCCCGCAGCTTGGGTGGAGGAATGAACACTGAAGCTTTCTTT
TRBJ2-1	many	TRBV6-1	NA	CASNERYNEQFF	TGTGCCAGCAACGAGAGGTACAATGAGCAGTTCTTC
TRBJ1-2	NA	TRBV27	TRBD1	CASSRDREHYGYTF	TGTGCCAGCAGTCGGGACAGAGAGCACTATGGCTACACCTTC
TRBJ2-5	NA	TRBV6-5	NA	CASSYRGAGETQYF	TGTGCCAGCAGTTACCGGGGGGCCGGAGAGACCCAGTACTTC
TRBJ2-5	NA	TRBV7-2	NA	CASRRSRTAVETQYF	TGTGCCAGCAGGCGATCTAGGACAGCGGTAGAGACCCAGTACTTC
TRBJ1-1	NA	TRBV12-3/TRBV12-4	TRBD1	CASSRRQGNTEAFF	TGTGCCAGCAGTAGACGACAGGGGAACACTGAAGCTTTCTTT
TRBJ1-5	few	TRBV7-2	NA	CASSLVSGSNQPQHF	TGTGCCAGCAGCTTAGTGTCGGGTAGCAATCAGCCCCAGCATTTT
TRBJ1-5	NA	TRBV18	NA	CASSRQANQPQHF	TGTGCCAGCTCACGACAGGCCAATCAGCCCCAGCATTTT
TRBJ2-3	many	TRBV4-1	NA	CASSQEAWRADTQYF	TGCGCCAGCAGCCAAGAAGCATGGCGTGCAGATACGCAGTATTTT
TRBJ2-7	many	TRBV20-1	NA	CSARVQGREQYF	TGCAGTGCTAGAGTACAGGGACGGGAGCAGTACTTC
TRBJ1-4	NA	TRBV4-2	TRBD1	CASSQEGTGGSEKLFF	TGTGCCAGCAGCCAAGAGGGGACAGGGGGATCTGAAAAACTGTTTTTT
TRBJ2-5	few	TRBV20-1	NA	CSARDYRTQETQYF	TGCAGTGCTAGAGATTACAGAACCCAAGAGACCCAGTACTTC
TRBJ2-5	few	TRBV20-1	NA	CSASAVTGQETQYF	TGCAGTGCTAGTGCTGTGACGGGACAAGAGACCCAGTACTTC